The subject of this entry is one T cell receptor (beta chain). The antigen remains unidentified. Germline CDR1 and CDR2: KGHSH and LQKENI. The CDR3 extends over 17 amino acids. Unmatched junction bases numbered 2, after V lost 0 bases and J lost 0 bases. CD4+ cells yielded CD45RA+ naive and CD45RA-negative memory subsets. The repertoire was sequenced with immunoSEQ multiplex PCR; TCRdb's copy has only in-frame clones and lacks some. The sample holds roughly 640,000 clones, around 72% seen once. This specimen comes from a study of shared clonotypes between healthy human individuals. Background on the study: Three CD4 naive, three CD4 memory, two CD8 naive and one CD8 memory plate were used per donor.

Study results and limitations: Naive subsets, compared against memory subsets, generally had larger estimated richness values. Sharing across a handful of donors was seen in 4.5% to 5.5% of naive CD4 clonotypes.

The TCR was taken from a woman in her twenties or thirties in good health. What was sequenced was memory CD4+ T cells sorted from blood. Subset reported: CD45RA-negative fraction. The gene calls are TRBV18 and TRBJ2-2, with 9 bases identical to TRBD2. CDR3 nucleotide sequence: TGTGCCAGCTCACCACCAGCTAGCGGGACGAACACCGGGGAGCTGTTTTTT. It codes for CASSPPASGTNTGELFF. The whole variable domain, filled in from reference TRBV18 and TRBJ2-2, reads NAGVMQNPRHLVRRRGQEARLRCSPMKGHSHVYWYRQLPEEGLKFMVYLQKENIIDESGMPKERFSAEFPKEGPSILRIQQVVRGDSAAYFCASSPPASGTNTGELFFGEGSRLTVL.